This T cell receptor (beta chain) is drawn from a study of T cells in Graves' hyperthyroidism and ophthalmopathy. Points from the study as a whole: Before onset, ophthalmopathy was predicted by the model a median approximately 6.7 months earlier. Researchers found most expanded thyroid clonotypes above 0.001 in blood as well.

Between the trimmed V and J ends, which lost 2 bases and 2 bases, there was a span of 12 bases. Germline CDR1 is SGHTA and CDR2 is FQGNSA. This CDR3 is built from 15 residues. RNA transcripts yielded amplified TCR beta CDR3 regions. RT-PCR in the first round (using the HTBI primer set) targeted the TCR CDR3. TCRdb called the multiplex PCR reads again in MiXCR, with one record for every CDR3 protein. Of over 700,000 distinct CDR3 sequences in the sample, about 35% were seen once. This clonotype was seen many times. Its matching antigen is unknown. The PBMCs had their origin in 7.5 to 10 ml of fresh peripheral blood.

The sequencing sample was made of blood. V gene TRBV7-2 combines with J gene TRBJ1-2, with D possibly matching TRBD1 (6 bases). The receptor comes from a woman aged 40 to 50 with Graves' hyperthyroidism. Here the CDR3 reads CASSLSAGANYGYTF. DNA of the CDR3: TGTGCCAGCAGCTTATCGGCGGGGGCCAACTATGGCTACACCTTC.